Listed below are T cell receptor beta chains from one sample, sequenced in a study of CD8+ T cells in alopecia areata. Measured with immunoSEQ multiplex PCR; TCRdb has only the in-frame clones, and not every one. The table has 150,000 to 200,000 clones, 55% seen once. Input material: CD4+ T cells sorted from blood. Source of these receptors: a human donor in good health. Both conserved end residues are part of each CDR3. The D gene is left open where the match is weak. The listing skips clone size in some rows; elsewhere it reads once, few, many or a size class.

abundance,j_gene,v_gene,d_gene,CDR3nt,CDR3aa
medium-sized,TRBJ2-7,TRBV2,NA,TGTGCCAGCAGTTTTTCGGCCTCTTCCTACGAGCAGTACTTC,CASSFSASSYEQYF
few,TRBJ2-7,TRBV7-9,NA,TGTGCCAGCCTAGGGGGGGCCAACGAGCAGTACTTC,CASLGGANEQYF
NA,TRBJ2-5,TRBV7-2,TRBD2,TGTGCCAGCAGCAGGACTAGCGGAACACAAGAGACCCAGTACTTC,CASSRTSGTQETQYF
NA,TRBJ2-4,TRBV19,NA,TGTGCCAGTAGTATAGAGTTGGCTAACATTCAGTACTTC,CASSIELANIQYF
NA,TRBJ2-5,TRBV5-1,NA,TGCGCCAGCAGCCCCCGGACAGTCCAAGAGACCCAGTACTTC,CASSPRTVQETQYF
NA,TRBJ2-1,TRBV10-3,TRBD1,TGTGCCACCCGGACAGGCATCTCCTACAATGAGCAGTTCTTC,CATRTGISYNEQFF
NA,TRBJ2-5,TRBV29-1,NA,TGCAGCGTTGTTCACTGGGGGACCCAGTACTTC,CSVVHWGTQYF
few,TRBJ2-1,TRBV5-6,NA,TGTGCCAGCAGCTCAGGGTTGGAGCAGTTCTTC,CASSSGLEQFF
NA,TRBJ1-1,TRBV4-1,NA,TGCGCCAGCAGCCAAGATTGGAGGGGGATGAACACTGAAGCTTTCTTT,CASSQDWRGMNTEAFF
once,TRBJ2-7,TRBV7-9,NA,TGTGCCAGCAGCTTAGTCCTGGCACCGCAGTACTTC,CASSLVLAPQYF
few,TRBJ2-4,TRBV19,TRBD2,TGTGCCAGTAGTATAGATAGCGCCACGGGAGGCATTCAGTACTTC,CASSIDSATGGIQYF
NA,TRBJ2-2,TRBV27,NA,TGTGCCAGCAGTTTCCGACGGGGCACCGGGGAGCTGTTTTTT,CASSFRRGTGELFF
NA,TRBJ2-2,TRBV5-1,NA,TGCGCCAGCAGCTTGTCCCCTAGCATGAACACCGGGGAGCTGTTTTTT,CASSLSPSMNTGELFF
NA,TRBJ2-3,TRBV29-1,NA,TGCAGCGTTGCCGGGTCTAGCACAGATACGCAGTATTTT,CSVAGSSTDTQYF
NA,TRBJ2-7,TRBV30,TRBD2,TGTGCCTGGAGACTAGCGAATTCCTACGAGCAGTACTTC,CAWRLANSYEQYF
NA,TRBJ2-2,TRBV19,TRBD1,TGTGCCAGTAGTCAGGACAGGGGAACCGGGGAGCTGTTTTTT,CASSQDRGTGELFF